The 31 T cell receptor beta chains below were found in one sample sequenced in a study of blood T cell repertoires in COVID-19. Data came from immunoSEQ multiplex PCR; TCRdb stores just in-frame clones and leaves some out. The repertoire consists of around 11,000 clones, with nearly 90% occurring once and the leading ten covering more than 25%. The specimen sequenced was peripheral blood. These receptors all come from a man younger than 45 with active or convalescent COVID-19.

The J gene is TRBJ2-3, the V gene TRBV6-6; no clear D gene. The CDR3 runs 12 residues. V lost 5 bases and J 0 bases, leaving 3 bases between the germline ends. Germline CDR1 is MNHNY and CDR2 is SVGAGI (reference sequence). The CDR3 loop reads CASSPSTDTQYF. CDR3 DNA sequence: TGTGCCAGCAGTCCTAGCACAGATACGCAGTATTTT.

CDR3 sequence reads: CASLKRGGGTDTQYF. CDR3 nucleotides: TGTGCCAGTCTGAAGCGAGGCGGGGGGACAGATACGCAGTATTTT. The rearrangement uses TRBV19 and TRBJ2-3; TRBD2 matches 8 bases. Unmatched junction bases numbered 10, after V lost 8 bases and J lost 3 bases. The length of the CDR3 is 15 residues. Germline CDR1 and CDR2: LNHDA and SQIVND (reference sequence).

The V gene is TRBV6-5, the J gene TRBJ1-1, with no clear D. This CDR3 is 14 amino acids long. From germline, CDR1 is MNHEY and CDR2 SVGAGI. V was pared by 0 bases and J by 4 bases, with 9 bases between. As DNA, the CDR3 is TGTGCCAGCAGTTACTCATCAGGCTTCACTGAAGCTTTCTTT. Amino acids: CASSYSSGFTEAFF.

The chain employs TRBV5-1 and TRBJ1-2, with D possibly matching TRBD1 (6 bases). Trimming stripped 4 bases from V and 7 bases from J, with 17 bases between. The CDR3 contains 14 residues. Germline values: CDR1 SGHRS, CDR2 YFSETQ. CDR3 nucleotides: TGCGCCAGCAGCGGCACCGGGACACTGTCTGGCTACACCTTC. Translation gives CASSGTGTLSGYTF.

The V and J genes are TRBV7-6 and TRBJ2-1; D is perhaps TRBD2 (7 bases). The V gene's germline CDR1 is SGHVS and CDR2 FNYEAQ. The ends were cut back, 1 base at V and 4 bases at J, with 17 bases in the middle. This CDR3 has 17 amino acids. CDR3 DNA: TGTGCCAGCAGCTTAGTCGACGGGGGGCCCCTATACAATGAGCAGTTCTTC. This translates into CASSLVDGGPLYNEQFF.

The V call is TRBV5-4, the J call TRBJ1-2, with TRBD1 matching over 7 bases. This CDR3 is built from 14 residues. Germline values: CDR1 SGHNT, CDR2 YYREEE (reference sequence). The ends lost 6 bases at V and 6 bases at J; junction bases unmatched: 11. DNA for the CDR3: TGTGCCAGCATAAACCCGACAGGGCGCGATGGCTACACCTTC. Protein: CASINPTGRDGYTF.

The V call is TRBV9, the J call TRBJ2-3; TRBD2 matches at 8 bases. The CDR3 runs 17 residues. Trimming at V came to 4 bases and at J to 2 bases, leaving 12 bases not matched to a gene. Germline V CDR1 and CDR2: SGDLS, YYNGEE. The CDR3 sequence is CASSQSGTSLSTDTQYF. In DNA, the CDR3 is TGTGCCAGCAGCCAATCCGGGACTAGTCTGTCCACAGATACGCAGTATTTT.

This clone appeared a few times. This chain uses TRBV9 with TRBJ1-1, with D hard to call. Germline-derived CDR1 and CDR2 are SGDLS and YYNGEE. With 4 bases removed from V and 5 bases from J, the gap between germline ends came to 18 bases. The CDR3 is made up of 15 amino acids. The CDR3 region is CASSSEVGGLTEAFF. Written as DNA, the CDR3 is TGTGCCAGCAGCTCCGAGGTAGGAGGGCTTACTGAAGCTTTCTTT.

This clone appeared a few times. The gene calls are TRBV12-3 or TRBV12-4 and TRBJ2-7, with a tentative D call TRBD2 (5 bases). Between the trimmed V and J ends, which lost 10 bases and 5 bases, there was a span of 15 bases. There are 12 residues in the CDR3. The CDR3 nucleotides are TGTGCCACAAGCGGATTCGGAAACGAGCAGTACTTC. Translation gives CATSGFGNEQYF.

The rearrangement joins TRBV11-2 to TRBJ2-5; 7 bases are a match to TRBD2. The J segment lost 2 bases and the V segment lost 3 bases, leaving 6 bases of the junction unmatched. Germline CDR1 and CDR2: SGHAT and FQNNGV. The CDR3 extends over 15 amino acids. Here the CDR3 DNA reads TGTGCCAGCAGCTTTCTCCTCGGGGGGCAAGAGACCCAGTACTTC. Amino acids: CASSFLLGGQETQYF.

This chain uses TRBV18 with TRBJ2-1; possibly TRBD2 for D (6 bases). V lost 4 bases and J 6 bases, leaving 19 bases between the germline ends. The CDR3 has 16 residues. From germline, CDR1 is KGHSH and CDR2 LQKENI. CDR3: CASSLTTTRFSNEQFF. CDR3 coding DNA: TGTGCCAGCTCACTAACTACGACTAGATTTAGCAATGAGCAGTTCTTC.

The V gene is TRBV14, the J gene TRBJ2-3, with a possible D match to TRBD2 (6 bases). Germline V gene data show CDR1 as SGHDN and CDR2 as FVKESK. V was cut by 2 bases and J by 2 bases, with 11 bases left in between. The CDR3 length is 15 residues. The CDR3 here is CASSQTGLNTDTQYF. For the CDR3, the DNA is TGTGCCAGCAGCCAAACGGGACTCAACACAGATACGCAGTATTTT.

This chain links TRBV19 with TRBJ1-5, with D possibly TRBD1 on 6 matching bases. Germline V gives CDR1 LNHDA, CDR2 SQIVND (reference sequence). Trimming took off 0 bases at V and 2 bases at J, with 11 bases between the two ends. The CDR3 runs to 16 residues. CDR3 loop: CASSIEEGGGNQPQHF. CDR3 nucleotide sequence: TGTGCCAGTAGTATAGAGGAAGGGGGGGGCAATCAGCCCCAGCATTTT.

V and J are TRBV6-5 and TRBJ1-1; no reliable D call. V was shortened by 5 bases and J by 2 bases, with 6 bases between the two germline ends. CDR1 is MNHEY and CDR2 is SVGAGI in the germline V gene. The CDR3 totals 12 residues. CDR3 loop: CASSRGNTEAFF. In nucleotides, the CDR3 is TGTGCCAGCAGTCGAGGAAACACTGAAGCTTTCTTT.

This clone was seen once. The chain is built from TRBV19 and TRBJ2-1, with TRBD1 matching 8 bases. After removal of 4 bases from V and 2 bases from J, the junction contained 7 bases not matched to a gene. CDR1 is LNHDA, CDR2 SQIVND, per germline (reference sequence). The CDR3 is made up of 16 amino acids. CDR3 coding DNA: TGTGCCAGTAGTACCGGACAGGGTTTGGCCTACAATGAGCAGTTCTTC. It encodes CASSTGQGLAYNEQFF.

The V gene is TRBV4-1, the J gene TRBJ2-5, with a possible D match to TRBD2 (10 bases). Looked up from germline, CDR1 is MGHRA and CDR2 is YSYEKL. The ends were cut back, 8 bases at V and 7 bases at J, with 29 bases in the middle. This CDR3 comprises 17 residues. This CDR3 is CASRDRVASGGQATQYF. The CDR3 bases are TGCGCCAGCCGGGACAGGGTCGCTAGCGGGGGTCAGGCGACCCAGTACTTC.

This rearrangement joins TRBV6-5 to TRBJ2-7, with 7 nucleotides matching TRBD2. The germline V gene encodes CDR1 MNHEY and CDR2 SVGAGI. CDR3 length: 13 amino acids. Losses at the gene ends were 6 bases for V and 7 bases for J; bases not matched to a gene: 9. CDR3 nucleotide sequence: TGTGCCAGCAGCCCCGGCGGGGGAGGGGAGCAGTACTTC. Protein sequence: CASSPGGGGEQYF.

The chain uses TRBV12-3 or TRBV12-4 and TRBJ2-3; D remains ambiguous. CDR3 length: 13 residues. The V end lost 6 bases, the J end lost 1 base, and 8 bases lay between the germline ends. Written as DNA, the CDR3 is TGTGCCAGCAGCCACGCGGGCACAGATACGCAGTATTTT. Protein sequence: CASSHAGTDTQYF.

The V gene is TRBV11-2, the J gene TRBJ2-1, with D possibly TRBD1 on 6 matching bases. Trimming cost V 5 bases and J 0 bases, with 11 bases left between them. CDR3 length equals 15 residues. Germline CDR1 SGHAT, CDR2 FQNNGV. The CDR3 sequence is CASSRVGASYNEQFF. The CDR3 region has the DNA TGTGCCAGCAGCCGGGTGGGGGCCTCCTACAATGAGCAGTTCTTC.

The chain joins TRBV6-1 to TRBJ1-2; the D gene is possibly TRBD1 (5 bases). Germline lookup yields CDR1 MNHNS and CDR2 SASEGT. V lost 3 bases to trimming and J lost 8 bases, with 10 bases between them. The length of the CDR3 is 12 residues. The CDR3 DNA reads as TGTGCCAGCAGTGACAGGGAAGGCGGCTACACCTTC. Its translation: CASSDREGGYTF.

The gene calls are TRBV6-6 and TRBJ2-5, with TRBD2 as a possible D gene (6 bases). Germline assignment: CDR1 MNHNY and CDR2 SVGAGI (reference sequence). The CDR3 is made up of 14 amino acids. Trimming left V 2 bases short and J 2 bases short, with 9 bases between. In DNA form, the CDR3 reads TGTGCCAGCAGTTACGGGGGGAATCAAGAGACCCAGTACTTC. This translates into CASSYGGNQETQYF.

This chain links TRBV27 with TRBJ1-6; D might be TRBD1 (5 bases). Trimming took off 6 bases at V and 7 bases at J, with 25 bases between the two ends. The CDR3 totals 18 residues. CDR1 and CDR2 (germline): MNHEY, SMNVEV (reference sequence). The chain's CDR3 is CASSFSWGGVASNSPLHF. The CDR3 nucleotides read TGTGCCAGCAGCTTTTCTTGGGGGGGAGTGGCCTCCAATTCACCCCTCCACTTT.

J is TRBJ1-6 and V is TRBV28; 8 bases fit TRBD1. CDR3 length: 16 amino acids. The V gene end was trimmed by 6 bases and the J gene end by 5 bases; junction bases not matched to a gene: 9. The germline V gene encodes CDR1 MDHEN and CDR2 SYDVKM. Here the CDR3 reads CASSRDRRPNNSPLHF. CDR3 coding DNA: TGTGCCAGCAGCAGGGACAGGAGACCCAATAATTCACCCCTCCACTTT.

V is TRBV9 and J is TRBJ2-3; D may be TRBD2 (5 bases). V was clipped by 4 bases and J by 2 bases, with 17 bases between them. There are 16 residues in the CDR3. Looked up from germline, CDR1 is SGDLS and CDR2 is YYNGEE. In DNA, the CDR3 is TGTGCCAGCAGCAGCGGTGGGAGAGTTTCCACAGATACGCAGTATTTT. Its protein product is CASSSGGRVSTDTQYF.

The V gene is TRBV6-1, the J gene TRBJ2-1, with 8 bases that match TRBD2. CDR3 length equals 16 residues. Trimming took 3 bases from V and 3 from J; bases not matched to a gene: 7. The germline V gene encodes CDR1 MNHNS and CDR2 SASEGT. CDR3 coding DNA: TGTGCCAGCAGTGACGGAAGTAGCGGGGACTACAATGAGCAGTTCTTC. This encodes CASSDGSSGDYNEQFF.

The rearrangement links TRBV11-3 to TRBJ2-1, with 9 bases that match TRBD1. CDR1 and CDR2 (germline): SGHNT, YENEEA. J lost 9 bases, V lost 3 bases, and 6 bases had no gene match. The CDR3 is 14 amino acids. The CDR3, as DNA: TGTGCCAGCAGCTTGCGGACAGGGGATAGTGAGCAGTTCTTC. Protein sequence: CASSLRTGDSEQFF.

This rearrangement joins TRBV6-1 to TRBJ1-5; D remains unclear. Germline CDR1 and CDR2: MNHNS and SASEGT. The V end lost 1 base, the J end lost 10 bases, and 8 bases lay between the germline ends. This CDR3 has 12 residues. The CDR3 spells CASSEVAGPQHF. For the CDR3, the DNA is TGTGCCAGCAGTGAAGTAGCGGGACCCCAGCATTTT.

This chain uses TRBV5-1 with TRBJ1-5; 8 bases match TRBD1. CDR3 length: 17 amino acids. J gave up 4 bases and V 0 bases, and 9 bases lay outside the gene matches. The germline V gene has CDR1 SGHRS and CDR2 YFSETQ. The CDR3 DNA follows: TGCGCCAGCAGCTTGGCCTCGCGACAGGGGCCGAATCAGCCCCAGCATTTT. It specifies CASSLASRQGPNQPQHF.

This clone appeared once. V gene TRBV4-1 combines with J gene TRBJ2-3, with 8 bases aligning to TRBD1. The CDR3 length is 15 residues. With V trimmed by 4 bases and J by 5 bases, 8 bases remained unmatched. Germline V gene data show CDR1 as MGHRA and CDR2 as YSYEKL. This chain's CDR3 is CASSRETGGIDTQYF. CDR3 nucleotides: TGCGCCAGCAGCCGAGAAACAGGGGGTATAGATACGCAGTATTTT.

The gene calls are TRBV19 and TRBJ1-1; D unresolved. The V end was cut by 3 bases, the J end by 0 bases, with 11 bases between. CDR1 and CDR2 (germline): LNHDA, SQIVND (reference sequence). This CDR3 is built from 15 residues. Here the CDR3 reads CASSISGYMNTEAFF. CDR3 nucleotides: TGTGCCAGTAGTATTTCGGGGTACATGAACACTGAAGCTTTCTTT.

The CDR3 protein is CATSDLNLNSYNEQFF. For the CDR3, the DNA is TGTGCCACCAGTGATTTGAATCTAAACTCCTACAATGAGCAGTTCTTC. This sequence joins TRBV24-1 and TRBJ2-1; no clear D gene. The CDR3 totals 16 residues. The V and J ends lost 0 bases and 0 bases respectively, with 8 bases between them. CDR1 is KGHDR and CDR2 is SFDVKD in the germline V gene.